This is a list of T cell receptor beta chains from one sample in a study of cytomegalovirus exposure and HLA in healthy donors. The method was immunoSEQ multiplex PCR; TCRdb's version includes in-frame clones alone and lacks a portion of them. The sample gives 150,000 to 170,000 clones, around 81% of which show up once; approximately 5.6% is in the top ten. Material for sequencing was PBMCs. Receptors were obtained from a woman in her thirties or forties in good health and CMV-seropositive. Each CDR3 is given with its conserved first and last residue.

v_call: TRBV6-1
j_call: TRBJ2-2
cdr3_length: 15
cdr3_aa: CASRVETGYTGELFF

v_call: TRBV21-1
j_call: TRBJ2-1
cdr3_length: 16
cdr3_aa: CASSLPLGLGGNEQFF

v_call: TRBV10-1
j_call: TRBJ2-5
cdr3_length: 13
cdr3_aa: CASRAGAGETQYF

v_call: TRBV18
j_call: TRBJ1-2
cdr3_length: 17
cdr3_aa: CASSPLPGQGIAGGYTF

v_call: TRBV5-4
j_call: TRBJ1-2
cdr3_length: 15
cdr3_aa: CASSSLSVQGLGYPF

v_call: TRBV19
j_call: TRBJ2-6
cdr3_length: 18
cdr3_aa: CASTQSGGPLGGANVLTF

v_call: TRBV11-3
j_call: TRBJ2-2
cdr3_length: 13
cdr3_aa: CASRRTNTGELFF

v_call: TRBV2
j_call: TRBJ2-3
cdr3_length: 14
cdr3_aa: CASSGQGSTDTQYF

v_call: TRBV27
j_call: TRBJ1-2
cdr3_length: 15
cdr3_aa: CASSFGQGGGYGYTF

v_call: TRBV7-9
j_call: TRBJ2-6
cdr3_length: 14
cdr3_aa: CASSPSSGANVLTF

v_call: TRBV19
j_call: TRBJ1-1
cdr3_length: 13
cdr3_aa: CASSRDRNTEAFF

v_call: TRBV9
j_call: TRBJ2-1
cdr3_length: 15
cdr3_aa: CASSPLAGENNEQFF

v_call: TRBV6-6
j_call: TRBJ1-1
cdr3_length: 15
cdr3_aa: CASTRGEGSNTEAFF

v_call: TRBV7-2
j_call: TRBJ2-7
cdr3_length: 15
cdr3_aa: CASSSQGLAGVEQYF

v_call: TRBV7-2
j_call: TRBJ2-2
cdr3_length: 12
cdr3_aa: CASSMGGGELFF

v_call: TRBV4-2
j_call: TRBJ2-3
cdr3_length: 14
cdr3_aa: CASSRRVQRDTQYF

v_call: TRBV9
j_call: TRBJ2-5
cdr3_length: 17
cdr3_aa: CASSPLGGAGHQETQYF

v_call: TRBV7-2
j_call: TRBJ2-1
cdr3_length: 17
cdr3_aa: CASRARTSGRGHNEQFF

v_call: TRBV9
j_call: TRBJ2-1
cdr3_length: 16
cdr3_aa: CASSSTDFSSYNEQFF

v_call: TRBV18
j_call: TRBJ2-7
cdr3_length: 15
cdr3_aa: CASSPGQGAFSEQYF

v_call: TRBV28
j_call: TRBJ2-5
cdr3_length: 14
cdr3_aa: CASRPGLKGETQYF

v_call: TRBV5-4
j_call: TRBJ1-2
cdr3_length: 14
cdr3_aa: CASSSLRANYGYTF

v_call: TRBV10-1
j_call: TRBJ2-7
cdr3_length: 14
cdr3_aa: CASLFGQVSYEQYF

v_call: TRBV7-9
j_call: TRBJ2-5
cdr3_length: 16
cdr3_aa: CASSPGTDLYQETQYF

v_call: TRBV7-9
j_call: TRBJ1-1
cdr3_length: 14
cdr3_aa: CAISFQGLKLEAFF